This TCR beta chain originates from a study of a mutant IDH1 vaccine in newly diagnosed glioma (dated by TCRdb to about 2021). About the study as a whole: The roughly 32 treated patients were 62.5% male and around 40% female, with a mean age of around 40 years. Longitudinal TCRB deep sequencing was performed for about two dozen treated patients wherever samples were available for exploratory analyses. Prior to enrollment, patients had been given standard therapy consisting of radiotherapy alone, temozolomide alone, or radiochemotherapy with temozolomide, with the combination given to most patients. Peripheral blood was collected at six visits: V03 (baseline), V05, V07, V10, V12 and V13. The study at large found these results: Vaccine-induced immune responses across multiple MHC alleles were detected in approximately 94% of patients. Pseudoprogression seemed to be unrelated to changes in the top peripheral T cell clonotypes found by TCRB sequencing. Availability determined which PBMC samples were chosen for TCRB deep sequencing. The authors noted that analyses of patient blood samples could not be reproduced because of sample limitations.

According to the study, the label for this sample's time point signals: baseline, week 1 (first vaccination visit). The treatment or condition label here, explained by the study, means: pre-vaccination baseline after standard-of-care therapy. The donors had newly diagnosed IDH1-mutant astrocytomas of WHO grade 3 or 4 that showed loss of nuclear ATRX. The samples were drawn from NOA16, a multicentre, single-arm, open-label phase I trial in Germany that tested a mutant IDH1 peptide vaccine in humans for the first time. Blood drawn at visit V03 was used as the baseline sample for immunogenicity testing. Genomic DNA for TCRB sequencing was extracted from EDTA blood using the DNeasy Blood and Tissue Kit. To prepare the library, the immunoSEQ multiplex PCR assay was applied. Following the manufacturer's protocol, the hsTCRB Kit was used to amplify rearranged TCR beta chain sequences. TCRB libraries were sequenced on an Illumina MiSeq. The authors' pipeline ran thus. The kit vendor's proprietary platform handled demultiplexing, trimming and gene mapping. The source is immuneACCESS, and TCRdb retained only in-frame sequences with V and J called. Part of the clones is not carried over; for the studies checked, unresolved V genes explain less than half of this, and the remainder is unexplained. From that table come the V and J calls and clone size; the DNA was used to work out D and trimming. The sample table holds about 32,000 clones, of which roughly 82% were seen once. Roughly 19% of the sample lies in the top ten.

From the germline V gene, CDR1 is MNHNS and CDR2 is SASEGT. From its cysteine to its phenylalanine, the CDR3 spans 14 amino acids. The only DNA kept is the CDR3, 42 bases in frame from the first base. Trimmed from V: 7 bases; trimmed from J: 2 bases; junction bases lacking a gene match: 6. To note about this clone: Its antigen remains unidentified. Base quality data are lacking; no much larger clone is found one base away.

This receptor was taken from a man younger than 40 with glioma. The rearranged segments are TRBV6-1 and TRBJ1-2, and 8 junctional nucleotides match TRBD1. Sequenced here: PBMCs, sampled from a glioma patient treated with radiotherapy, temozolomide or both. The DNA sequence is as follows: TGTGCCAGCACCCTCGGACAGGGCAACTATGGCTACACCTTC. Translated, it gives CASTLGQGNYGYTF.